These 18 T cell receptor beta chains came from one sample sequenced in a study of T cells after yellow fever vaccination. TCRdb re-analysed the 5' RACE reads in MiXCR, keeping a single row per CDR3 protein. The profile shows around 310,000 distinct CDR3 sequences, approximately 4.2% of them singletons. The sample in question was PBMCs, obtained 5 days after the yellow fever booster vaccination. The origin of the receptors is a man aged 18 to 30 who received the YFV17D yellow fever vaccine.

This clonotype was counted a few times. The V and J genes are TRBV9 and TRBJ2-3; D ambiguous. This CDR3 region has 14 residues. CDR1 and CDR2 (germline): SGDLS, YYNGEE. Trimming removed 1 base from V and 1 base from J, with 7 bases in between. The CDR3 DNA is TGTGCCAGCAGCGTACAACCTGGCACAGATACGCAGTATTTT. As protein: CASSVQPGTDTQYF.

This clonotype came up many times. J is TRBJ2-5 and V is TRBV5-1; tentative D call: TRBD1 (5 bases). CDR3 length equals 17 residues. The V end lost 0 bases, the J end lost 1 base, and 16 bases lay between the germline ends. Germline V lookup: CDR1 SGHRS, CDR2 YFSETQ. The CDR3 region is CASSLDAAGLLQETQYF. The CDR3 DNA sequence: TGCGCCAGCAGCTTGGATGCGGCAGGGCTCCTCCAAGAGACCCAGTACTTC.

V gene TRBV4-2 combines with J gene TRBJ2-3, with 9 bases aligning to TRBD2. CDR1 LGHNA and CDR2 YNFKEQ come from the germline V gene. V gave up 1 base and J gave up 6 bases; unmatched junction bases: 5. CDR3 length: 15 residues. The CDR3 nucleotides read TGTGCCAGCAGCCAAGCGGCTAGCGGGGTCGATACGCAGTATTTT. This gives the protein CASSQAASGVDTQYF.

This clonotype was counted only a few times. The genes are TRBV6-2 or TRBV6-3 and TRBJ2-3; D possibly corresponds to TRBD2 (6 bases). Trimming stripped 0 bases from V and 3 bases from J, with 10 bases between. CDR3 length: 15 residues. Looked up from germline, CDR1 is MNHEY and CDR2 is SVGEGT. The CDR3 sequence is CASSYSEGSTDTQYF. Written as DNA, the CDR3 is TGTGCCAGCAGTTACTCGGAGGGGTCGACAGATACGCAGTATTTT.

This clonotype was observed a handful of times. The chain couples TRBV20-1 to TRBJ1-1; possible D gene TRBD1, 5 bases. V was pared by 4 bases and J by 1 base, with 13 bases between. Germline V gene lookup returns CDR1 DFQATT and CDR2 SNEGSKA (reference sequence). CDR3 length: 14 residues. The CDR3 here is CSAISNQGNTEAFF. The CDR3 coding sequence is TGCAGTGCTATTTCCAACCAGGGGAACACTGAAGCTTTCTTT.

This clonotype was detected only a few times. J is TRBJ1-1 and V is TRBV6-5; a weak D match, TRBD1 (5 bases). The CDR3 has 14 residues. Trimming pared 5 bases from V and 2 bases from J, leaving 12 bases between. The germline V gene has CDR1 MNHEY and CDR2 SVGAGI. CDR3: CASSIRDLNTEAFF. The CDR3 DNA sequence: TGTGCCAGCAGTATCAGGGACCTTAACACTGAAGCTTTCTTT.

The chain joins TRBV15 to TRBJ2-5; 7 positions match TRBD1. Looked up from germline, CDR1 is LNHNV and CDR2 is YYDKDF (reference sequence). The CDR3 covers 13 residues. V shed 7 bases, J shed 4 bases, and the junction held 6 bases outside the gene matches. CDR3 in amino acids: CATTNGDRETQYF. The CDR3 bases are TGTGCCACCACCAATGGGGACAGAGAGACCCAGTACTTC.

V gene TRBV7-2 combines with J gene TRBJ1-2, with 9 bases aligning to TRBD1. Germline values: CDR1 SGHTA, CDR2 FQGNSA. The J segment lost 3 bases and the V segment lost 5 bases, leaving 7 bases of the junction unmatched. The CDR3 is 15 amino acids. The CDR3 nucleotides are TGTGCCAGCAGCACCAGGGACAGGGCCTACTATGGCTACACCTTC. Translating gives CASSTRDRAYYGYTF.

In this sample, this clonotype turned up a few times. The V and J genes are TRBV27 and TRBJ1-5; 9 nucleotides line up with TRBD1. V lost 6 bases, J lost 7 bases, and 7 bases stayed unmatched. This CDR3 has 14 residues. Germline V lookup: CDR1 MNHEY, CDR2 SMNVEV (reference sequence). The CDR3 is CASSFTGGSQPQHF. The CDR3 region has the DNA TGTGCCAGCAGCTTTACAGGGGGCAGCCAGCCCCAGCATTTT.

The chain recombines TRBV20-1 with TRBJ1-5; D is perhaps TRBD1 (6 bases). Germline CDR1 is DFQATT and CDR2 is SNEGSKA (reference sequence). V was shortened by 4 bases and J by 0 bases, with 7 bases between the two germline ends. The length of the CDR3 is 13 residues. The CDR3, as DNA: TGCAGTGCTATGGACAGTAGCAATCAGCCCCAGCATTTT. Its protein is CSAMDSSNQPQHF.

As to this clonotype: The junction departs from germline at one end; a sequencing error may be responsible. V and J are TRBV5-1 and TRBJ2-5; 7 bases are shared with TRBD2. The CDR3 length is 13 residues. Germline V gene data show CDR1 as SGHRS and CDR2 as YFSETQ. The CDR3 is CASSFQRRETEYF. Here the CDR3 DNA reads TGCGCCAGCAGCTTCCAGCGGCGGGAGACCGAGTACTTC.

This clonotype turned up a few times. The V and J genes are TRBV2 and TRBJ1-5; 9 bases agree with TRBD1. Trimming cost V 4 bases and J 2 bases; bases outside gene matches: 3. Germline values: CDR1 SNHLY, CDR2 FYNNEI. This CDR3 spans 15 amino acids. The CDR3 loop reads CASSATGGGNQPQHF. Here the CDR3 DNA reads TGTGCCAGCAGTGCGACAGGGGGGGGCAATCAGCCCCAGCATTTT. Full variable domain (remainder filled in from reference TRBV2 and TRBJ1-5): EPEVTQTPSHQVTQMGQEVILRCVPISNHLYFYWYRQILGQKVEFLVSFYNNEISEKSEIFDDQFSVERPDGSNFTLKIRSTKLEDSAMYFCASSATGGGNQPQHFGDGTRLSIL.

This clonotype was counted only a few times. The chain recombines TRBV20-1 with TRBJ2-3, with TRBD1 as a possible D gene (5 bases). Germline CDR1 and CDR2: DFQATT and SNEGSKA (reference sequence). This CDR3 has 17 amino acids. Deletions cut 2 bases from V and 3 bases from J, with 21 bases between. The CDR3 region has the DNA TGCAGTGCTAGATCCCCCCCGGCAGGGTGGATAACAGATACGCAGTATTTT. Translating it yields CSARSPPAGWITDTQYF.

The chain carries TRBV7-2 and TRBJ2-5; D is unresolved. V was trimmed by 1 base and J by 1 base, leaving 7 bases between them. The germline V gene encodes CDR1 SGHTA and CDR2 FQGNSA. There are 14 residues in the CDR3. The DNA of the CDR3 is TGTGCCAGCAGCTTAGATAGGTTCCAAGAGACCCAGTACTTC. It encodes CASSLDRFQETQYF.

V and J are TRBV7-9 and TRBJ1-5; D not certain. There are 13 residues in the CDR3. V lost 5 bases, J lost 9 bases, and 14 bases lay in between. Germline V gene sequence: CDR1 SEHNR, CDR2 FQNEAQ (reference sequence). Here the CDR3 reads CASSTGTGWPQHF. In DNA form, the CDR3 reads TGTGCCAGCAGCACCGGCACCGGGTGGCCCCAGCATTTT.

This clonotype was seen only a few times. This chain joins TRBV6-5 and TRBJ1-2; 8 bases are shared with TRBD1. V lost 5 bases and J lost 7; bases outside the gene matches: 9. The length of the CDR3 is 14 residues. Germline CDR1 and CDR2: MNHEY and SVGAGI. CDR3 bases: TGTGCCAGCAGTCCGGACAGGGTAGGGTTTGGCTACACCTTC. It encodes CASSPDRVGFGYTF.

The gene calls are TRBV7-9 and TRBJ2-7; perhaps TRBD2 as D (5 bases). This CDR3 spans 14 amino acids. V was clipped by 0 bases and J by 4 bases, with 10 bases between them. The germline CDR1 and CDR2 sequences are SEHNR and FQNEAQ (reference sequence). The CDR3 loop reads CASSLASDLYEQYF. CDR3 nucleotide sequence: TGTGCCAGCAGCTTAGCTAGCGACCTGTACGAGCAGTACTTC.

This chain links TRBV6-2 or TRBV6-3 with TRBJ1-1, with no clear D. Germline V lookup: CDR1 MNHEY, CDR2 SVGEGT. The V and J ends lost 6 bases and 4 bases respectively, with 9 bases between them. This CDR3 is 12 amino acids long. CDR3 sequence reads: CASRSIGTEAFF. CDR3 coding DNA: TGTGCCAGCAGATCGATAGGCACTGAAGCTTTCTTT.